This passage covers 31 T cell receptor beta chains from one sample sequenced in a study of blood T cells in healthy people across ages. Then a second PCR, running roughly 7 to 11 cycles, was carried out with a sample-barcoded 5' primer and a J-beta primer mix. TCRdb passed the 5' RACE reads through MiXCR, listing each CDR3 protein once. The repertoire holds hundreds of thousands of distinct CDR3 sequences, with roughly 26% as singletons. The sample comprised blood. The receptor set was obtained from an elderly woman in good health.

The rearrangement uses TRBV6-5 and TRBJ2-2; 10 bases are a match to TRBD2. Germline loops: CDR1 MNHEY, CDR2 SVGAGI. Trimming removed 1 base from V and 5 bases from J; junction bases left unmatched: 4. The CDR3 is 16 amino acids. CDR3 region: CASSYFYSGGTGELFF. CDR3 bases: TGTGCCAGCAGTTACTTTTATAGCGGGGGGACCGGGGAGCTGTTTTTT.

The table lists this clonotype with many counts. The gene calls are TRBV29-1 and TRBJ2-4; D possibly corresponds to TRBD1 (6 bases). The CDR3 covers 14 residues. V lost 4 bases to trimming and J lost 3 bases, with 13 bases between them. In germline, CDR1 is SQVTM, CDR2 ANQGSEA. The CDR3 reads CSVAGHRDKNIQYF. The CDR3 DNA reads TGCAGCGTTGCGGGACACCGGGACAAAAACATTCAGTACTTC.

V and J are TRBV6-2 or TRBV6-3 and TRBJ2-3; 9 bases line up with TRBD2. The germline V gene encodes CDR1 MNHEY and CDR2 SVGEGT. Losses at the gene ends were 2 bases for V and 2 bases for J; bases not matched to a gene: 5. The CDR3 has 16 residues. In DNA, the CDR3 is TGTGCCAGCAGTTACACAGCGGGGGGCCCCACAGATACGCAGTATTTT. This encodes CASSYTAGGPTDTQYF.

A few counts support this clonotype. A read error may explain this, as a much larger clone is one base away. The gene calls are TRBV20-1 and TRBJ2-1, with D possibly called TRBD1 or TRBD2 (6 bases each). Between the trimmed V and J ends, which lost 6 bases and 13 bases, there was a span of 28 bases. Germline values: CDR1 DFQATT, CDR2 SNEGSKA (reference sequence). This CDR3 is built from 15 residues. CDR3 nucleotide sequence: TGCAGTGCCCACGGAGGGGGGCTGTATAGAGAGACCCAGTTCTTC. Translation: CSAHGGGLYRETQFF.

The chain couples TRBV20-1 to TRBJ2-1; either TRBD1 or TRBD2 may supply D (5 bases each). CDR1 and CDR2 from the germline V gene are DFQATT and SNEGSKA (reference sequence). V lost 6 bases, J lost 5 bases, and 14 bases lay in between. The CDR3 sequence is 13 residues long. The CDR3 here is CSAPPGPNNEQFF. DNA of the CDR3: TGCAGTGCCCCCCCGGGGCCGAACAATGAGCAGTTCTTC.

This clonotype was detected ten times or more. The chain joins TRBV20-1 to TRBJ1-5, with TRBD1 as a possible D gene (5 bases). Germline V gene data show CDR1 as DFQATT and CDR2 as SNEGSKA (reference sequence). Trimming removed 5 bases at V and 0 bases at J, with 14 bases between. This CDR3 contains 15 residues. Here the CDR3 DNA reads TGCAGTGCTTCACCGACAGAGTATAGCAATCAGCCCCAGCATTTT. This gives the protein CSASPTEYSNQPQHF.

This clonotype occurred many times. The chain carries TRBV5-1 and TRBJ1-2, with unresolved D. Per germline, CDR1 SGHRS and CDR2 YFSETQ. Trimming left V 0 bases short and J 3 bases short, with 6 bases between. This CDR3 contains 13 residues. For the CDR3, the DNA is TGCGCCAGCAGCTTGGAACAGTACTATGGCTACACCTTC. It codes for CASSLEQYYGYTF.

This clonotype occurred many times. The J gene is TRBJ2-7, the V gene TRBV5-1, with D perhaps assigned TRBD1 or TRBD2 (5 bases each). V was trimmed by 3 bases and J by 1 base, leaving 11 bases between them. CDR1 is SGHRS, CDR2 YFSETQ, per germline. The CDR3 has 14 amino acids. This chain's CDR3 is CASSSRDGSYEQYF. CDR3 DNA sequence: TGCGCCAGCAGCTCGAGGGACGGTTCCTACGAGCAGTACTTC. The full variable domain, in which reference TRBV5-1 and TRBJ2-7 provide the parts outside the CDR3, is KAGVTQTPRYLIKTRGQQVTLSCSPISGHRSVSWYQQTPGQGLQFLFEYFSETQRNKGNFPGRFSGRQFSNSRSEMNVSTLELGDSALYLCASSSRDGSYEQYFGPGTRLTVT.

The chain recombines TRBV18 with TRBJ1-1, with D perhaps matching TRBD1 (5 bases). Trimming removed 5 bases at V and 7 bases at J, with 20 bases between. Per the germline V gene, CDR1 is KGHSH and CDR2 is LQKENI. The length of the CDR3 is 15 residues. The CDR3 nucleotides are TGTGCCAGCTCAGCCTCACTTCTGGGGGTATTTGAAGCTTTCTTT. Amino acids: CASSASLLGVFEAFF. Variable domain in full (rest from reference TRBV18 and TRBJ1-1): NAGVMQNPRHLVRRRGQEARLRCSPMKGHSHVYWYRQLPEEGLKFMVYLQKENIIDESGMPKERFSAEFPKEGPSILRIQQVVRGDSAAYFCASSASLLGVFEAFFGQGTRLTVV.

This clonotype has more than one count but fewer than ten. V is TRBV7-9 and J is TRBJ2-5; maybe TRBD2 (5 bases). The CDR3 contains 14 residues. The germline V and J ends were trimmed by 5 bases and 5 bases, with 15 bases remaining between them. Germline CDR1 reads SEHNR; CDR2 reads FQNEAQ (reference sequence). The CDR3 DNA is TGTGCCAGCAGCCACAACAACGACTATGAGACCCAGTACTTC. It translates to CASSHNNDYETQYF.

This clonotype was seen a handful of times. The chain links TRBV24-1 to TRBJ2-5, with D possibly being TRBD2 (7 bases). The CDR3 contains 17 residues. V lost 2 bases and J lost 5, with 20 bases in between. Germline lookup yields CDR1 KGHDR and CDR2 SFDVKD. CDR3 loop: CATSDWGRGHGSETQYF. CDR3 in DNA: TGTGCCACCAGTGATTGGGGGCGGGGGCATGGGTCGGAGACCCAGTACTTC.

To note about this clonotype: A much larger clone differs from this one at a single base, so this may be a read error. The chain recombines TRBV7-9 with TRBJ2-3; 7 bases fit TRBD1. The length of the CDR3 is 16 residues. Germline lookup yields CDR1 SEHNR and CDR2 FQNEAQ (reference sequence). The chain's CDR3 is CTSRKAQGSFPDTQYF. Written as DNA, the CDR3 is TGTACCAGCAGGAAAGCACAGGGGAGTTTTCCAGATACGCAGTATTTT.

The V gene is TRBV12-3 or TRBV12-4, the J gene TRBJ2-7; the match to TRBD2 covers 9 bases. The CDR3 extends over 13 amino acids. V shed 10 bases, J shed 7 bases, and the junction held 11 bases outside the gene matches. The CDR3 DNA sequence: TGTGCCACGGGAGCGGGGGGCCTCGATGAGCAGTACTTC. Its translation: CATGAGGLDEQYF.

This clonotype showed up just a few times. V is TRBV12-3 or TRBV12-4 and J is TRBJ2-3; D is possibly TRBD1 or TRBD2 (5 bases each). This CDR3 has 18 residues. Trimming removed 1 base at V and 1 base at J, with 18 bases between. The CDR3 bases are TGTGCCAGCAGTTTAGGGATTGGTACTAGGGGTCGCACAGATACGCAGTATTTT. Protein product: CASSLGIGTRGRTDTQYF.

This clonotype has a count of ten or more. The rearrangement joins TRBV6-2 or TRBV6-3 to TRBJ2-1; 7 bases are shared with TRBD2. V dropped 7 bases and J dropped 6; count of bases not matched to a gene: 12. This CDR3 has 15 amino acids. CDR1 and CDR2 from the germline V gene are MNHEY and SVGEGT. The CDR3 DNA follows: TGTGCCAGCACAGAAGGGTTTGCGGGGGTCAATGAGCAGTTCTTC. It encodes CASTEGFAGVNEQFF.

V is TRBV5-1 and J is TRBJ1-1; possibly TRBD1 for D (5 bases). The CDR3 consists of 18 residues. V lost 4 bases and J lost 0, with 22 bases in between. CDR1 is SGHRS, CDR2 YFSETQ, per germline. The chain's CDR3 is CASSREGLQPFLNTEAFF. The CDR3 nucleotides are TGCGCCAGCAGCCGGGAGGGGCTTCAACCATTCCTGAACACTGAAGCTTTCTTT.

This clonotype was counted at least ten times. The gene calls are TRBV20-1 and TRBJ2-3; TRBD1 matches at 7 bases. There are 15 residues in the CDR3. Germline lookup yields CDR1 DFQATT and CDR2 SNEGSKA (reference sequence). With 1 base clipped from V and 5 bases from J, the junction kept 9 bases outside the gene matches. The CDR3 region is CSARGTGLGGDTQYF. The CDR3 DNA is TGCAGTGCTAGAGGGACAGGTTTAGGGGGAGATACGCAGTATTTT.

This clonotype was observed at least ten times. The CDR3, as DNA: TGCGCCAGCAGCCAAGGGGGTTTTGAAGCTTTCTTT. It translates to CASSQGGFEAFF. The chain links TRBV5-1 to TRBJ1-1; D is possibly TRBD1 (6 bases). From germline, CDR1 is SGHRS and CDR2 YFSETQ. The V and J ends lost 4 bases and 7 bases respectively, with 11 bases between them. The CDR3 has 12 amino acids. The full variable domain, completed using reference TRBV5-1 and TRBJ1-1, is KAGVTQTPRYLIKTRGQQVTLSCSPISGHRSVSWYQQTPGQGLQFLFEYFSETQRNKGNFPGRFSGRQFSNSRSEMNVSTLELGDSALYLCASSQGGFEAFFGQGTRLTVV.

At least ten counts were recorded for this clonotype. This chain joins TRBV7-2 and TRBJ2-3; the D gene is possibly TRBD2 (6 bases). The ends were cut back, 3 bases at V and 0 bases at J, with 16 bases in the middle. Germline CDR1 SGHTA, CDR2 FQGNSA. CDR3 length: 17 amino acids. The CDR3 DNA follows: TGTGCCAGCAGCTTCCCCCCACGGGGGAAAAGCACAGATACGCAGTATTTT. This codes for CASSFPPRGKSTDTQYF.

The rearrangement joins TRBV15 to TRBJ1-4; D unclear. The V end was cut by 0 bases, the J end by 8 bases, with 22 bases between. Germline lookup yields CDR1 LNHNV and CDR2 YYDKDF (reference sequence). This CDR3 contains 18 residues. The CDR3 protein is CATSRDPLTGSSREKLFF. The DNA for the CDR3 is TGTGCCACCAGCAGAGATCCTCTCACCGGGAGTAGTCGCGAAAAACTGTTTTTT.

This clonotype occurred many times. In DNA form, the CDR3 reads TGTGCCAGCAGTTTAAGTGGACAGGGGGCGGGTGAGCAGTTCTTC. Amino acid sequence: CASSLSGQGAGEQFF. The chain is built from TRBV12-3 or TRBV12-4 and TRBJ2-1; 11 nucleotides align to TRBD1. After removal of 2 bases from V and 9 bases from J, the junction contained 6 bases not matched to a gene. This CDR3 comprises 15 residues.

About this clonotype itself: A much bigger clone sits one base away, suggesting this may be a read error. The V gene is TRBV10-2, the J gene TRBJ2-5, with D hard to call. V shed 2 bases and J shed 11 bases, with 21 bases lying between them. This CDR3 spans 15 amino acids. The V gene's germline CDR1 is WSHSY and CDR2 SAAADI. CDR3 in amino acids: CASSEGRGAYNEQYF. The CDR3, as DNA: TGCGCCAGCAGTGAGGGCAGAGGCGCCTACAATGAGCAGTACTTC.

This clonotype was seen ten or more times. The J gene is TRBJ2-7, the V gene TRBV10-3; tentative D call: TRBD2 (5 bases). The CDR3 spans 13 residues. CDR1 and CDR2 from the germline V gene are ENHRY and SYGVKD. V was shortened by 11 bases and J by 2 bases, with 16 bases between the two germline ends. CDR3 sequence: CASGLEEPYEQYF. CDR3 coding DNA: TGTGCCTCCGGCCTGGAGGAACCCTACGAGCAGTACTTC.

This clonotype was counted at least ten times. J is TRBJ1-2 and V is TRBV11-2; D is undetermined. The CDR3 consists of 15 residues. Trimming pared 4 bases from V and 5 bases from J, leaving 17 bases between. CDR1 and CDR2 (germline): SGHAT, FQNNGV. CDR3 region: CASSSTLAEWYGYTF. In nucleotides, the CDR3 is TGTGCCAGCAGCTCCACCTTAGCGGAATGGTATGGCTACACCTTC. Filled out from reference TRBV11-2 and TRBJ1-2, the complete variable domain reads EAGVAQSPRYKIIEKRQSVAFWCNPISGHATLYWYQQILGQGPKLLIQFQNNGVVDDSQLPKDRFSAERLKGVDSTLKIQPAKLEDSAVYLCASSSTLAEWYGYTFGSGTRLTVV.

This clonotype occurred many times. The J gene is TRBJ2-7, the V gene TRBV6-6; D assignment may be TRBD1 or TRBD2 (6 bases each). V dropped 2 bases and J dropped 3 bases, with 17 bases sitting between them. Per the germline V gene, CDR1 is MNHNY and CDR2 is SVGAGI (reference sequence). This CDR3 contains 16 residues. Here the CDR3 DNA reads TGTGCCAGCAGTTACGGAGGGGGTGGGACCCACTACGAGCAGTACTTC. Protein product: CASSYGGGGTHYEQYF.

This clonotype has a handful of counts. The chain recombines TRBV27 with TRBJ2-1, with D possibly TRBD2 on 5 matching bases. CDR1 and CDR2 (germline): MNHEY, SMNVEV (reference sequence). Trimming took 8 bases from V and 2 from J, leaving 19 bases between them. The CDR3 covers 16 residues. This CDR3 is CASGKGLTRAYNEQFF. In nucleotides, the CDR3 is TGTGCCAGCGGGAAGGGCCTTACTAGGGCCTACAATGAGCAGTTCTTC.

This clonotype was detected only once. This could be a read error, since a much larger clone is one nucleotide away. J is TRBJ1-2 and V is TRBV7-2; no reliable D call. V shed 6 bases and J shed 4 bases, with 15 bases lying between them. CDR3 size: 14 residues. From germline, CDR1 is SGHTA and CDR2 FQGNSA. The CDR3 here is CASRPREASYGYTF. CDR3 bases: TGTGCCAGCAGGCCTCGGGAAGCTAGCTATGGCTACACCTTC.

The chain recombines TRBV20-1 with TRBJ2-3, with a tentative D call TRBD1 (6 bases). The CDR3 length is 14 residues. The germline V and J ends were trimmed by 6 bases and 4 bases, with 17 bases remaining between them. The germline V gene encodes CDR1 DFQATT and CDR2 SNEGSKA (reference sequence). As DNA, the CDR3 is TGCAGTGCACAGGGATGGGGCTCGGCAGATACGCAGTATTTT. This translates into CSAQGWGSADTQYF.

Worth noting for this clonotype: This clone may be a read error of a much larger clone one base away. The V gene is TRBV6-8, the J gene TRBJ2-3; unclear D gene. The CDR3 covers 12 residues. V was clipped by 7 bases and J by 11 bases, with 16 bases between them. Germline V CDR1 and CDR2: MNHGY, SAAAGT. The CDR3 DNA sequence: TGTGCCAGCACCCAGGAGCTAAATATGCAGTATTTT. Translation: CASTQELNMQYF.

The rearrangement joins TRBV29-1 to TRBJ1-1; perhaps TRBD1 as D (6 bases). Trimming pared 3 bases from V and 2 bases from J, leaving 13 bases between. Germline CDR1 SQVTM, CDR2 ANQGSEA. This CDR3 comprises 14 residues. CDR3 in amino acids: CSVELRGGNTEAFF. The CDR3 coding sequence is TGCAGCGTTGAGCTCAGGGGAGGAAACACTGAAGCTTTCTTT.

This clonotype was seen ten or more times. The chain uses TRBV25-1 and TRBJ1-6, with 10 bases that match TRBD1. Per germline, CDR1 MGHDK and CDR2 SYGVNS. Germline trimming cut 6 bases from V and 9 bases from J; bases unmatched to any gene: 5. This CDR3 has 14 amino acids. The CDR3 DNA sequence: TGTGCCAGCAGGGGACAGGGGTTTGGTTCACCCCTCCACTTT. The encoded protein is CASRGQGFGSPLHF.